One and the same sample provided the 18 T cell receptor beta chains below, sequenced in a study of cytomegalovirus exposure and HLA in healthy donors. Produced via immunoSEQ multiplex PCR; TCRdb's table is partial and in-frame only. The data contain about 100,000 clones, around 95% of them singletons. Specimen: PBMCs. Receptors originate from a woman under 30 in good health and CMV-seronegative.

The chain combines TRBV5-4 with TRBJ1-1, with 7 bases matching TRBD1. The CDR3 runs to 13 residues. The germline gives CDR1 SGHNT, CDR2 YYREEE (reference sequence). V trimming: 1 base; J trimming: 3 bases; junction bases outside the gene matches: 0. Here the CDR3 reads CASSLTGDTEAFF. The CDR3 DNA sequence: TGTGCCAGCAGCTTGACAGGGGACACTGAAGCTTTCTTT.

The rearrangement uses TRBV7-9 and TRBJ2-1, with TRBD1 matching 7 bases. The V segment lost 5 bases and the J segment 8 bases; nucleotides outside the gene matches: 9. The germline CDR1 and CDR2 sequences are SEHNR and FQNEAQ (reference sequence). The CDR3 loop spans 14 amino acids. The CDR3 spells CASSRGRSIDEQFF. The CDR3 bases are TGTGCCAGCAGCAGGGGGCGCAGTATCGATGAGCAGTTCTTC.

CDR3 amino acids: CASSLGSSEYQPQHF. The CDR3 DNA is TGTGCCAGCAGCTTAGGGTCGAGCGAATATCAGCCCCAGCATTTT. This chain uses TRBV7-2 with TRBJ1-5; D unclear. Trimming pared 1 base from V and 5 bases from J, leaving 12 bases between. The CDR3 contains 15 residues. Germline CDR1 SGHTA, CDR2 FQGNSA.

This clone was recorded a few times. This rearrangement joins TRBV7-9 to TRBJ1-2, with D unresolved. Germline CDR1 reads SEHNR; CDR2 reads FQNEAQ (reference sequence). V gave up 4 bases and J gave up 7 bases, with 25 bases separating them. The CDR3 spans 17 residues. CDR3 bases: TGTGCCAGCAGCTCCCCCCCCCACCCGGGATCTTATTCTGGCTACACCTTC. Translated: CASSSPPHPGSYSGYTF.

The chain joins TRBV7-9 to TRBJ1-6, with D perhaps TRBD1 (6 bases). Trimming took 6 bases from V and 4 from J, leaving 16 bases between them. The CDR3 has 16 amino acids. The germline V gene encodes CDR1 SEHNR and CDR2 FQNEAQ (reference sequence). CDR3 residues: CASSQSRGFYNSPLHF. The CDR3, as DNA: TGTGCCAGCAGTCAAAGCAGGGGATTTTATAATTCACCCCTCCACTTT.

The count of this clone is one. V is TRBV28 and J is TRBJ2-2, with D maybe TRBD1 (6 bases). CDR1 is MDHEN, CDR2 SYDVKM, per germline. Trimming took off 3 bases at V and 0 bases at J, with 8 bases between the two ends. The CDR3 loop spans 15 amino acids. CDR3 in amino acids: CASSLDSSNTGELFF. In DNA, the CDR3 is TGTGCCAGCAGTTTGGACAGTTCGAACACCGGGGAGCTGTTTTTT.

V gene TRBV5-5 combines with J gene TRBJ1-1; TRBD1 might be the D (5 bases). CDR1 and CDR2 from the germline V gene are SGHKS and YYEKEE (reference sequence). The CDR3 is 14 amino acids. V gave up 4 bases and J gave up 8 bases, with 18 bases separating them. The CDR3 DNA follows: TGTGCCAGCAGCGGAAACAGGCCGGACGGGGAAGCTTTCTTT. Encoded protein: CASSGNRPDGEAFF. Full variable domain (outside the CDR3, taken from reference TRBV5-5 and TRBJ1-1): DAGVTQSPTHLIKTRGQQVTLRCSPISGHKSVSWYQQVLGQGPQFIFQYYEKEERGRGNFPDRFSARQFPNYSSELNVNALLLGDSALYLCASSGNRPDGEAFFGQGTRLTVV.

V usage is TRBV14 and J usage is TRBJ2-7, with D unresolved. The germline V gene encodes CDR1 SGHDN and CDR2 FVKESK. V was trimmed by 3 bases and J by 0 bases, leaving 6 bases between them. This CDR3 has 13 amino acids. Written as DNA, the CDR3 is TGTGCCAGCAGCCAGGCAGGCTCCTACGAGCAGTACTTC. This encodes CASSQAGSYEQYF.

The genes are TRBV9 and TRBJ2-7, with 7 bases aligning to TRBD1. Germline lookup yields CDR1 SGDLS and CDR2 YYNGEE. CDR3 size: 16 residues. V lost 0 bases and J lost 0; bases outside the gene matches: 6. CDR3 nucleotides: TGTGCCAGCAGCGTAGAGGGGGACAGCGGCTCCTACGAGCAGTACTTC. Translation gives CASSVEGDSGSYEQYF.

V and J are TRBV27 and TRBJ2-7, with 10 bases fitting TRBD1. The CDR3 has 15 residues. The V gene's germline CDR1 is MNHEY and CDR2 SMNVEV (reference sequence). V lost 6 bases to trimming and J lost 7 bases; unmatched junction nucleotides: 12. In DNA, the CDR3 is TGTGCCAGCAGCCAACTCCGGGACAGGGGCCTGGAGCAGTACTTC. Its protein product is CASSQLRDRGLEQYF.

The V call is TRBV5-1, the J call TRBJ2-7, with 9 bases lining up with TRBD1. Germline values: CDR1 SGHRS, CDR2 YFSETQ. The CDR3 contains 16 residues. V trimming: 4 bases; J trimming: 0 bases; junction bases outside the gene matches: 8. CDR3: CASSLYRGHSSYEQYF. As DNA, the CDR3 is TGCGCCAGCAGCCTTTACAGGGGGCACAGCTCCTACGAGCAGTACTTC.

This chain links TRBV5-6 with TRBJ2-1; D may be TRBD1 (5 bases). The CDR3 has 12 amino acids. CDR1 is SGHDT and CDR2 is YYEEEE in the germline V gene. V was cut by 3 bases and J by 5 bases, with 6 bases left in between. CDR3 sequence reads: CASSSQDNEQFF. DNA for the CDR3: TGTGCCAGCAGCTCACAGGACAATGAGCAGTTCTTC. The full variable domain, in which reference TRBV5-6 and TRBJ2-1 provide the parts outside the CDR3, is DAGVTQSPTHLIKTRGQQVTLRCSPKSGHDTVSWYQQALGQGPQFIFQYYEEEERQRGNFPDRFSGHQFPNYSSELNVNALLLGDSALYLCASSSQDNEQFFGPGTRLTVL.

The gene calls are TRBV19 and TRBJ2-7, with TRBD2 identical over 12 bases. CDR1 and CDR2 (germline): LNHDA, SQIVND (reference sequence). V lost 5 bases and J lost 2; bases outside the gene matches: 4. CDR3 length: 15 amino acids. The CDR3 region is CASSLLAGGTYEQYF. The CDR3 DNA reads as TGTGCCAGTAGTCTACTAGCGGGGGGAACCTACGAGCAGTACTTC.

This chain uses TRBV9 with TRBJ1-2; possibly TRBD1 for D (6 bases). Germline V gives CDR1 SGDLS, CDR2 YYNGEE. V dropped 1 base and J dropped 7 bases, with 11 bases sitting between them. This CDR3 has 13 residues. The CDR3 DNA is TGTGCCAGCAGCGTACCAGGGGCCCCTGGCTACACCTTC. It specifies CASSVPGAPGYTF.

CDR3 region: CASSVDAAASGNTIYF. The DNA of the CDR3 is TGTGCCAGCAGCGTAGATGCCGCGGCCTCTGGAAACACCATATATTTT. The chain carries TRBV9 and TRBJ1-3; D unclear. Trimming stripped 0 bases from V and 0 bases from J, with 10 bases between. The V gene's germline CDR1 is SGDLS and CDR2 YYNGEE. The CDR3 has 16 residues.

The rearrangement joins TRBV7-2 to TRBJ2-7; no firm D call. Between the trimmed V and J ends, which lost 1 base and 2 bases, there was a span of 9 bases. CDR1 SGHTA and CDR2 FQGNSA come from the germline V gene. The CDR3 consists of 14 residues. The CDR3 DNA sequence: TGTGCCAGCAGCTTAGGTGTCGACACCTACGAGCAGTACTTC. As protein: CASSLGVDTYEQYF.

The CDR3 sequence is CASSTGTGNQPQHF. The CDR3 DNA reads TGTGCCAGCAGCACAGGGACAGGCAATCAGCCCCAGCATTTT. This chain connects TRBV7-2 to TRBJ1-5; 7 nucleotides line up with TRBD1. Germline-derived CDR1 and CDR2 are SGHTA and FQGNSA. V shed 5 bases and J 2 bases; nucleotides not matched to a gene: 3. The CDR3 consists of 14 residues. The full variable domain, with the rest looked up from reference TRBV7-2 and TRBJ1-5, is GAGVSQSPSNKVTEKGKDVELRCDPISGHTALYWYRQSLGQGLEFLIYFQGNSAPDKSGLPSDRFSAERTGGSVSTLTIQRTQQEDSAVYLCASSTGTGNQPQHFGDGTRLSIL.

The chain couples TRBV27 to TRBJ2-7; tentatively, D is TRBD1 (6 bases). Trimming left V 8 bases short and J 0 bases short, with 11 bases between. The CDR3 covers 13 residues. Germline loops: CDR1 MNHEY, CDR2 SMNVEV (reference sequence). The CDR3 region is CASGGQNSYEQYF. CDR3 nucleotides: TGTGCCAGCGGGGGACAAAACTCCTACGAGCAGTACTTC.